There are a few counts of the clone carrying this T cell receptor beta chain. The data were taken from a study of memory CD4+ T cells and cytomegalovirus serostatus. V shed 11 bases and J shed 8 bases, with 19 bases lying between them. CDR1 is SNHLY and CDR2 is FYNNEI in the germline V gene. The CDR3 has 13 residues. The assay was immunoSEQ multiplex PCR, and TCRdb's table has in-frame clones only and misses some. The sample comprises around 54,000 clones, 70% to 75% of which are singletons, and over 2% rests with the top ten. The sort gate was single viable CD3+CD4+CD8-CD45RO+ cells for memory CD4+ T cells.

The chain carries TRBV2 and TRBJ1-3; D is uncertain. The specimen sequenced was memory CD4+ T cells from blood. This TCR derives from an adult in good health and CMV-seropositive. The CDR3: CASKWGIEDTIYF. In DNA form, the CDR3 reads TGTGCCTCCAAGTGGGGAATTGAGGACACCATATATTTT.